A single TCR beta chain is shown here with its context. Its antigen is not identified. This entry is derived from a study of T cells in pancreatic ductal adenocarcinoma. Trimming cost V 8 bases and J 0 bases; bases outside gene matches: 7. CDR3 length: 15 residues. CDR1 is SNHLY, CDR2 FYNNEI, per germline. Whole-study findings and limits: Blood clonality (roughly 0.07) did not differ significantly from tumor (about 0.12). Blood had more productive templates and 6 to 9-fold more unique clonotypes than tumor. Tumor-versus-blood clonality comparisons may be biased toward lower tumor diversity. The resected cohort was biased toward the minority with early-stage disease.

The assay was immunoSEQ multiplex PCR, and TCRdb's table has in-frame clones only and misses some. The data show roughly 100,000 clones, roughly 95% seen once. Selected pancreatic ductal adenocarcinoma patients had undergone surgery without neoadjuvant therapy. The sequencing sample was made of PBMCs. The chain couples TRBV2 to TRBJ2-5; TRBD2 aligns across 9 bases. This TCR was recovered from a human donor with pancreatic ductal adenocarcinoma. CDR3 nucleotides: TGTGCCAGCGTTAAAACTAGCGGGTACCAAGAGACCCAGTACTTC. Translated: CASVKTSGYQETQYF.